A selection of T cell receptor beta chains follows, all from one sample in a study of T-cell memory formation after mild COVID-19. TCRdb reprocessed the 5' RACE reads via MiXCR and lists one record per CDR3 protein. The data show 270,000 or so distinct CDR3 sequences, approximately 15% seen once. Sequencing was carried out using PBMCs or a T cell subset sorted from them (not recorded which). The source is a young man who had mild COVID-19 (a few samples of this study predate the infection). Cell type and time point are not known. Both conserved end residues are part of each CDR3. D genes are given only for firm matches. Not every row has a clone size; where given, it reads once, few, many or a size class.

V gene	J gene	D gene	clone size	CDR3 length	CDR3 protein	CDR3 DNA
TRBV28	TRBJ2-6	TRBD1	few	16	CASSLGQISGANVLTF	TGTGCCAGCAGTTTGGGACAGATCTCTGGGGCCAACGTCCTGACTTTC
TRBV7-3	TRBJ2-5	-	-	14	CASSPAGDLGAQYF	TGTGCCAGCAGTCCGGCAGGCGACCTCGGGGCCCAGTACTTC
TRBV12-3/TRBV12-4	TRBJ2-3	-	few	15	CASRSDRPSTDTQYF	TGTGCCAGCAGGTCGGACAGACCAAGCACAGATACGCAGTATTTT
TRBV9	TRBJ1-2	-	few	16	CASSVAHEWQGDGYTF	TGTGCCAGCAGCGTAGCCCATGAGTGGCAGGGAGATGGCTACACCTTC
TRBV27	TRBJ1-2	-	-	13	CASSILGAQGYTF	TGTGCCAGCAGTATCCTGGGGGCGCAAGGCTACACCTTC
TRBV12-3/TRBV12-4	TRBJ2-5	-	-	13	CASSFSGKETQYF	TGTGCCAGCAGTTTTTCAGGGAAGGAGACCCAGTACTTC
TRBV7-9	TRBJ1-6	-	few	14	CAYEEGYQNSPLHF	TGTGCCTACGAAGAGGGGTATCAAAATTCACCCCTCCACTTT
TRBV11-2	TRBJ2-1	-	-	14	CASSSSGIYNEQFF	TGTGCCAGCAGCTCTTCCGGGATCTACAATGAGCAGTTCTTC
TRBV7-8	TRBJ1-5	-	few	16	CASSLETAYSNQPQHF	TGTGCCAGCAGCTTAGAGACAGCTTATAGCAATCAGCCCCAGCATTTT
TRBV10-3	TRBJ2-5	-	-	14	CAIRVGGPEETQYF	TGTGCCATCAGGGTTGGTGGTCCCGAAGAGACCCAGTACTTC
TRBV7-9	TRBJ2-5	TRBD2	few	16	CASSWGRRGAEETQYF	TGTGCCAGCAGCTGGGGTCGGCGGGGGGCGGAGGAGACCCAGTACTTC
TRBV28	TRBJ1-5	-	once	14	CASLPGDRNQPQHF	TGTGCCAGCCTTCCCGGGGATAGAAATCAGCCCCAGCATTTT